Below, 10 T cell receptor beta chains from the same sample are listed, as sequenced in a study of identical twins. TCRdb reprocessed the 5' RACE reads with MiXCR, giving one entry per CDR3 protein. The sample records approximately 600,000 distinct CDR3 sequences, 7.1% being singletons. This sample also appeared in a second study, on yellow fever vaccine responses in identical twins.

Sequenced input: PBMCs. These receptors were taken from a woman aged 18-29 years in good health.

This clonotype has a handful of counts. The rearrangement links TRBV6-1 to TRBJ1-3; D gene uncertain. Trimming cost V 3 bases and J 0 bases, with 6 bases left between them. The germline V gene has CDR1 MNHNS and CDR2 SASEGT. The CDR3 totals 14 residues. The CDR3 reads CASSDRYSGNTIYF. As DNA, the CDR3 is TGTGCCAGCAGTGATCGGTACTCTGGAAACACCATATATTTT.

The chain links TRBV11-2 to TRBJ2-2, with 8 bases lining up with TRBD1. V shed 4 bases, J shed 4 bases, and the junction held 11 bases outside the gene matches. The CDR3 contains 17 residues. Germline assignment: CDR1 SGHAT and CDR2 FQNNGV. The CDR3 DNA reads TGTGCCAGCAGCTGGGACAGGCCTCGAGGCTTCACCGGGGAGCTGTTTTTT. Residues: CASSWDRPRGFTGELFF.

This clonotype was detected ten times or more. The chain combines TRBV7-6 with TRBJ2-3, with no clear D. The V gene lost 0 bases and the J gene lost 4 bases, with 5 bases spanning the gap. CDR3 size: 13 residues. The germline CDR1 and CDR2 sequences are SGHVS and FNYEAQ. Written as DNA, the CDR3 is TGTGCCAGCAGCTTAGCGGTACCAGATACGCAGTATTTT. Translation gives CASSLAVPDTQYF.

The rearrangement joins TRBV25-1 to TRBJ2-1; tentatively, D is TRBD2 (6 bases). This CDR3 is 16 amino acids long. Deletions cut 8 bases from V and 0 bases from J, with 17 bases between. From germline, CDR1 is MGHDK and CDR2 SYGVNS. The CDR3 reads CASETGVTASYNEQFF. DNA of the CDR3: TGTGCCAGCGAGACGGGGGTGACGGCCTCCTACAATGAGCAGTTCTTC.

This clonotype was seen a handful of times. The rearrangement links TRBV5-1 to TRBJ2-3; 12 bases are a match to TRBD1. Germline V gives CDR1 SGHRS, CDR2 YFSETQ. Trimming took 4 bases from V and 4 from J; bases not matched to a gene: 13. This CDR3 has 18 residues. The CDR3 loop is CASSNRDRGRLVSDTQYF. In DNA form, the CDR3 reads TGCGCCAGCAGCAACCGGGACAGGGGGCGTTTGGTTTCAGATACGCAGTATTTT.

The V call is TRBV5-1, the J call TRBJ2-7, with D unresolved. The length of the CDR3 is 15 residues. Germline values: CDR1 SGHRS, CDR2 YFSETQ. Trimming removed 4 bases from V and 0 bases from J, with 14 bases in between. In DNA form, the CDR3 reads TGCGCCAGCAGCCCATGGACGGGTAGCTCCTACGAGCAGTACGTC. Protein sequence: CASSPWTGSSYEQYV.

The rearrangement uses TRBV3-1 and TRBJ2-1; D ambiguous. The CDR3 spans 17 residues. Germline V CDR1 and CDR2: LGHDT, YNNKEL (reference sequence). Trimming took off 0 bases at V and 2 bases at J, with 14 bases between the two ends. The CDR3 DNA reads TGTGCCAGCAGCCAAGATCATGGCAGTCTCGCCTACAATGAGCAGTTCTTC. It specifies CASSQDHGSLAYNEQFF.

V and J are TRBV6-5 and TRBJ1-1; 11 bases match TRBD1. The CDR3 extends over 14 amino acids. Germline V gene data show CDR1 as MNHEY and CDR2 as SVGAGI. After removal of 7 bases from V and 3 bases from J, the junction contained 4 bases not matched to a gene. CDR3 loop: CASIRGQGDTEAFF. The CDR3 nucleotides are TGTGCCAGCATTAGGGGACAGGGGGACACTGAAGCTTTCTTT.

The chain is built from TRBV5-1 and TRBJ2-4; tentatively, D is TRBD1 or TRBD2 (5 bases each). The CDR3 sequence is 15 residues long. Trimming removed 0 bases from V and 8 bases from J, with 15 bases in between. Germline values: CDR1 SGHRS, CDR2 YFSETQ. In nucleotides, the CDR3 is TGCGCCAGCAGCTTGGATCGGGGAACCAGGGACATTCAGTACTTC. Translation: CASSLDRGTRDIQYF.

This clonotype has ten or more counts. The chain links TRBV7-9 to TRBJ2-4, with D possibly TRBD2 on 5 matching bases. The CDR3 loop spans 15 amino acids. The germline V and J ends were trimmed by 3 bases and 0 bases, with 9 bases remaining between them. Germline values: CDR1 SEHNR, CDR2 FQNEAQ (reference sequence). Written as DNA, the CDR3 is TGTGCCAGCAGCTTGGACTTATTAGCCAAAAACATTCAGTACTTC. This translates into CASSLDLLAKNIQYF.